This TCR beta chain was sequenced for a study of cytomegalovirus exposure and HLA in healthy donors. General study points: The authors listed 164 TCR beta chains as cytomegalovirus-associated. Usually a TCR sequence was rare, but some public TCRs were found in many donors. According to reports, the classifier identified cytomegalovirus status with high specificity and sensitivity.

The CDR3 covers 11 residues. Trimming stripped 5 bases from V and 3 bases from J, with 5 bases between. Germline V lookup: CDR1 MNHNS, CDR2 SASEGT. Profiled with immunoSEQ multiplex PCR; TCRdb holds only in-frame clones, not every one. The table shows hundreds of thousands of clones, with over 80% occurring only once. This clone was detected only once. Its specificity is not known. Sequenced material: PBMCs. This rearrangement joins TRBV6-1 to TRBJ2-7; D gene unclear. The clonotype originates from a young woman in good health and CMV-seropositive. CDR3 in DNA: TGTGCCAGCAGTTTCGGCTACGAGCAGTACTTC. Protein product: CASSFGYEQYF.